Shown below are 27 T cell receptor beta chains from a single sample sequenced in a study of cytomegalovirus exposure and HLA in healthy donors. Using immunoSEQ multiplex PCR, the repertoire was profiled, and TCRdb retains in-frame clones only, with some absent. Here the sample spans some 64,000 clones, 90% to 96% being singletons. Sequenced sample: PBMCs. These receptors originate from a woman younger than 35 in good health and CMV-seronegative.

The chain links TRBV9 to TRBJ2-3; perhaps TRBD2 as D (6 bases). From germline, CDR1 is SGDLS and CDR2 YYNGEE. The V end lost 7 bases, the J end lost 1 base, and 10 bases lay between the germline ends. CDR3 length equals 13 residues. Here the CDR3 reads CASGSGGTDTQYF. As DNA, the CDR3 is TGTGCCAGCGGGTCGGGGGGCACAGATACGCAGTATTTT.

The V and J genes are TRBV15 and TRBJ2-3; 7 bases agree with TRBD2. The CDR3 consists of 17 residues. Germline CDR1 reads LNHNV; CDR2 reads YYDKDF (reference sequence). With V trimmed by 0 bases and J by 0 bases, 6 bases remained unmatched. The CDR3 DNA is TGTGCCACCAGCAGAGATCTGGTGGGGGGGAGCACAGATACGCAGTATTTT. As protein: CATSRDLVGGSTDTQYF.

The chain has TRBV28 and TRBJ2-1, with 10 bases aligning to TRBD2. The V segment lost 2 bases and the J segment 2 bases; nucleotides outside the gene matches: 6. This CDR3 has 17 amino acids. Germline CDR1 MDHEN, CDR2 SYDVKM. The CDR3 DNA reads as TGTGCCAGCAGTTTACGTCTAGCGGGAGTCGCCTACAATGAGCAGTTCTTC. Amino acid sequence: CASSLRLAGVAYNEQFF.

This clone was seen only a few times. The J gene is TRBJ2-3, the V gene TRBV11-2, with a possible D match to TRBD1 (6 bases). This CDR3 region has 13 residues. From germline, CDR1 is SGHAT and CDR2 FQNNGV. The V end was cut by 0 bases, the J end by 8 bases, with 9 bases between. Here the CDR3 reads CASSLDGGPTQYF. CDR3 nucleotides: TGTGCCAGCAGCTTAGATGGGGGCCCTACGCAGTATTTT.

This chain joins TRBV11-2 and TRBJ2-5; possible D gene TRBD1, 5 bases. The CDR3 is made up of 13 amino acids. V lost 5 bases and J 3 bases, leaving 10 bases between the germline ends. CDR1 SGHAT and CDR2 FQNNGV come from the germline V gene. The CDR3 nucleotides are TGTGCCAGCAGCCCAGGGCGGAAAGAGACCCAGTACTTC. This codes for CASSPGRKETQYF.

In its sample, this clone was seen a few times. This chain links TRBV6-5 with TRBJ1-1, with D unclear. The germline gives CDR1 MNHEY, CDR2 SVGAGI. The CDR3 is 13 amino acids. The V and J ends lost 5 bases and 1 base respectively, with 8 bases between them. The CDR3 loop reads CASSKTENTEAFF. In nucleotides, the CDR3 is TGTGCCAGCAGTAAAACAGAGAACACTGAAGCTTTCTTT.

CDR3 sequence reads: CASRSVRDTDTEAFF. CDR3 DNA: TGTGCCAGCAGATCAGTCCGGGACACCGACACTGAAGCTTTCTTT. The chain joins TRBV6-5 to TRBJ1-1; TRBD1 is a possible D gene (6 bases). Between the trimmed V and J ends, which lost 6 bases and 3 bases, there was a span of 17 bases. The CDR3 totals 15 residues. Germline V gene lookup returns CDR1 MNHEY and CDR2 SVGAGI.

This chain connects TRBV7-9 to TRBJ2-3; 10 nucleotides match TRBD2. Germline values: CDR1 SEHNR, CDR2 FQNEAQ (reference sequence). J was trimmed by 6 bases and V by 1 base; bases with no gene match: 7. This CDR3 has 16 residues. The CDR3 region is CASSLGASGSWDTQYF. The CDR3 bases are TGTGCCAGCAGCTTAGGTGCTAGCGGGAGTTGGGATACGCAGTATTTT.

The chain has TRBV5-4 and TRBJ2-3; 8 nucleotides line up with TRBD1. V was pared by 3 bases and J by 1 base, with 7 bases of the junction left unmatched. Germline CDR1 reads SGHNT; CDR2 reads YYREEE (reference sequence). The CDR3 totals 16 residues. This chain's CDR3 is CASSSGTGGGTDTQYF. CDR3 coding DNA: TGTGCCAGCAGCTCGGGCACAGGGGGTGGCACAGATACGCAGTATTTT. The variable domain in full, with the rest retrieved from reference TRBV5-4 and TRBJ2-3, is ETGVTQSPTHLIKTRGQQVTLRCSSQSGHNTVSWYQQALGQGPQFIFQYYREEENGRGNFPPRFSGLQFPNYSSELNVNALELDDSALYLCASSSGTGGGTDTQYFGPGTRLTVL.

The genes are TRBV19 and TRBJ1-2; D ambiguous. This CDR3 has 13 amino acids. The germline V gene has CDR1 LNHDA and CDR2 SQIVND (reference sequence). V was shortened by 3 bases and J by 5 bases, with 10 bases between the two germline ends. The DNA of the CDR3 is TGTGCCAGTAGTATCCGGGATAAATATGGCTACACCTTC. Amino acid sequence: CASSIRDKYGYTF. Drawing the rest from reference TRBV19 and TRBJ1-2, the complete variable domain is DGGITQSPKYLFRKEGQNVTLSCEQNLNHDAMYWYRQDPGQGLRLIYYSQIVNDFQKGDIAEGYSVSREKKESFPLTVTSAQKNPTAFYLCASSIRDKYGYTFGSGTRLTVV.

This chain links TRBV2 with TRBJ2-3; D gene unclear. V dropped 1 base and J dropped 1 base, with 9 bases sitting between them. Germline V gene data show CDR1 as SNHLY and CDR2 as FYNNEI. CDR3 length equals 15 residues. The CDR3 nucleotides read TGTGCCAGCAGTGAAGGGTGGCGGCGCACAGATACGCAGTATTTT. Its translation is CASSEGWRRTDTQYF.

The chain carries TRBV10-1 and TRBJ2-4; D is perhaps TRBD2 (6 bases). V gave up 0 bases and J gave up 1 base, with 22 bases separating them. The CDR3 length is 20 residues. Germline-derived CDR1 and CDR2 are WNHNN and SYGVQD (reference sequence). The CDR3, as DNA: TGCGCCAGCAGTGAGTCGTGGGCTAGCGACCCACTCGACGCCAAAAACATTCAGTACTTC. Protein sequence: CASSESWASDPLDAKNIQYF.

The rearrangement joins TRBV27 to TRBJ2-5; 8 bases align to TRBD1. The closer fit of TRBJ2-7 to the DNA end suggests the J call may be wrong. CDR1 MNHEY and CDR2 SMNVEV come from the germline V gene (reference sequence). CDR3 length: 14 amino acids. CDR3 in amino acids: CASRGTGSSYEQYF. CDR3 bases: TGTGCCAGCAGGGGGACAGGAAGCTCCTACGAGCAGTACTTC.

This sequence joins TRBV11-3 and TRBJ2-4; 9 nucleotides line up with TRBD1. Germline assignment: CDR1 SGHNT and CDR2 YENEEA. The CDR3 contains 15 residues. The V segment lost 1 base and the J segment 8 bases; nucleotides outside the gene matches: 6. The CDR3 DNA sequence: TGTGCCAGCAGCTTAGGGTCACAGGGGGCTGACATTCAGTACTTC. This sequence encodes CASSLGSQGADIQYF.

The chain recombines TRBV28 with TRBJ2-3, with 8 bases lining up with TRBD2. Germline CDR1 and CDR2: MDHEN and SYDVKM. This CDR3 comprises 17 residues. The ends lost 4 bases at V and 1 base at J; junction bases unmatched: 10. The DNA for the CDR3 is TGTGCCAGCAGTTGGGGGCGGGGGGCGCTTGGCACAGATACGCAGTATTTT. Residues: CASSWGRGALGTDTQYF.

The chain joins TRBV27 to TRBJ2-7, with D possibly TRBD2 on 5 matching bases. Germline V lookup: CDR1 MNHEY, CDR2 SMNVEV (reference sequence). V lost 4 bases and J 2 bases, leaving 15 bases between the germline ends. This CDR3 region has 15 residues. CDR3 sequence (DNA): TGTGCCAGCAGTTCGGGCGGGTTTTCCCCCTACGAGCAGTACTTC. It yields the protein CASSSGGFSPYEQYF.

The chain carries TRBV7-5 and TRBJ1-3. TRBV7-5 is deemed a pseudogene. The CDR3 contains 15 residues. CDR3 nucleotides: TGTGCCAGAAGCTTATTTCGGGGAGTTGGAAACACCATATATTTT. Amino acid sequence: CARSLFRGVGNTIYF.

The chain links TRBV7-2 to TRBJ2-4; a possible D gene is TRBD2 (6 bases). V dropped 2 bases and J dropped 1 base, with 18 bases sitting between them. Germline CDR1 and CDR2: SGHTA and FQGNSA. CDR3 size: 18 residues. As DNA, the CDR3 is TGTGCCAGCAGCTTACCGGAGGGCCTCGTTAGGGCCAAAAACATTCAGTACTTC. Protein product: CASSLPEGLVRAKNIQYF. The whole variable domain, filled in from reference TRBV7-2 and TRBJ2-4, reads GAGVSQSPSNKVTEKGKDVELRCDPISGHTALYWYRQSLGQGLEFLIYFQGNSAPDKSGLPSDRFSAERTGGSVSTLTIQRTQQEDSAVYLCASSLPEGLVRAKNIQYFGAGTRLSVL.

For the CDR3, the DNA is TGTGCCAGCAGCTCCCAACTAGCGGGGGGCCGGGGAACCGGGGAGCTGTTTTTT. Protein sequence: CASSSQLAGGRGTGELFF. The rearrangement uses TRBV7-3 and TRBJ2-2; 12 bases agree with TRBD2. V was pared by 4 bases and J by 5 bases, with 11 bases of the junction left unmatched. The CDR3 has 18 residues. Germline CDR1 SGHTA, CDR2 FQGTGA.

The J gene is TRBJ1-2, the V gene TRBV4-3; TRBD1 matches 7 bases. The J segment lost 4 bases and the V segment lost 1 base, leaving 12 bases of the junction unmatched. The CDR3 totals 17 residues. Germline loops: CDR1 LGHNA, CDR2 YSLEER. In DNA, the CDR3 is TGCGCCAGCAGCCAAGGGATCCCGGGACAGCAACTCTATGGCTACACCTTC. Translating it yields CASSQGIPGQQLYGYTF.

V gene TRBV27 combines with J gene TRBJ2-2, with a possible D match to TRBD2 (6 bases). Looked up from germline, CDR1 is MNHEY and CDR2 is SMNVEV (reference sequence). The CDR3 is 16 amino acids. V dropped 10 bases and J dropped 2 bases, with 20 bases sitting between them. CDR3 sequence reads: CATARVWGVNTGELFF. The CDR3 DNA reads TGTGCCACCGCCCGGGTTTGGGGGGTTAACACCGGGGAGCTGTTTTTT.

The CDR3 bases are TGTGCCATCAGACCCGCCGGGACTAGCGGGAGGGGACAAGAGACCCAGTACTTC. It translates to CAIRPAGTSGRGQETQYF. The chain couples TRBV10-3 to TRBJ2-5, with TRBD2 identical over 16 bases. The J segment lost 2 bases and the V segment lost 6 bases, leaving 9 bases of the junction unmatched. There are 18 residues in the CDR3. From germline, CDR1 is ENHRY and CDR2 SYGVKD.

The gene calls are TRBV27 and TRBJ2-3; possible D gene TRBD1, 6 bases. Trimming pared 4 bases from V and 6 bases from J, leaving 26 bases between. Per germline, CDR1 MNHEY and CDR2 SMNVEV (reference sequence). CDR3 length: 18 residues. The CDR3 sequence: CASSWGPGYRPQMDTQYF. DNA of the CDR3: TGTGCCAGCAGTTGGGGGCCGGGTTACCGCCCACAGATGGATACGCAGTATTTT.

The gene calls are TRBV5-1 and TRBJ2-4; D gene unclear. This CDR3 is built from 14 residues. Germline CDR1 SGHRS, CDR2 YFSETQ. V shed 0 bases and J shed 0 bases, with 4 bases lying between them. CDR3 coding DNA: TGCGCCAGCAGCTTGGGGCCAGCCAAAAACATTCAGTACTTC. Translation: CASSLGPAKNIQYF.

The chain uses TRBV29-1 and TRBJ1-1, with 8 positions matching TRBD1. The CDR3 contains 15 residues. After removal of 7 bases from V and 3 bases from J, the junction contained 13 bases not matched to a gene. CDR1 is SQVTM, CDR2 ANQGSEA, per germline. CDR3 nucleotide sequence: TGCAGCGGCCGCCCTGGGGCAGGGGGCGACACTGAAGCTTTCTTT. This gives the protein CSGRPGAGGDTEAFF.

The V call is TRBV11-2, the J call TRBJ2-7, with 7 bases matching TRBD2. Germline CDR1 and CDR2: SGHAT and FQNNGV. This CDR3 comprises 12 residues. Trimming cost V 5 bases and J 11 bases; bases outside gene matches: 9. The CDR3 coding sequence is TGTGCCAGCAGCCTCGGGGAGGGGTGGGAGTACTTC. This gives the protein CASSLGEGWEYF.

CDR3 nucleotide sequence: TGCGCCAGCAGCTTGATGTTAGCGGGAGGTAACACAGATACGCAGTATTTT. Translated: CASSLMLAGGNTDTQYF. The chain combines TRBV5-1 with TRBJ2-3; TRBD2 agrees at 10 bases. The ends lost 1 base at V and 2 bases at J; junction bases unmatched: 7. Germline lookup yields CDR1 SGHRS and CDR2 YFSETQ. CDR3 size: 17 residues. The whole variable domain, remainder taken from reference TRBV5-1 and TRBJ2-3, is KAGVTQTPRYLIKTRGQQVTLSCSPISGHRSVSWYQQTPGQGLQFLFEYFSETQRNKGNFPGRFSGRQFSNSRSEMNVSTLELGDSALYLCASSLMLAGGNTDTQYFGPGTRLTVL.